This T cell receptor (beta chain) was captured by sequencing in a study of STAT5B mutations in CD4+ large granular lymphocyte leukemia. Findings and caveats of the study: 8/27 top patient clones versus 2/35 control clones were TRBV06-family.

Source study methods: The detection floor for productive clonotype frequency was 2.59 x 10-5. The data were produced by immunoSEQ multiplex PCR, yet TCRdb's version contains in-frame clones alone and is incomplete. V, J and clone size are those of that table, while D and trimming were read from the DNA. The sample contains tens of thousands of clones, roughly 79% of which appear only once. About this clone: Its antigen is unidentified.

In germline, CDR1 is SGHTA, CDR2 FQGTGA. The J segment lost 0 bases and the V segment lost 4 bases, leaving 1 base of the junction unmatched. This CDR3 is built from 15 residues. The specimen was CD4+ T cells from blood buffy coats. The TCR was taken from a human donor in good health. The chain carries TRBV7-3 and TRBJ2-2; 8 bases fit TRBD1. This chain's CDR3 is CASSSTGANTGELFF. The CDR3 DNA is TGTGCCAGCAGCTCGACAGGGGCGAACACCGGGGAGCTGTTTTTT.